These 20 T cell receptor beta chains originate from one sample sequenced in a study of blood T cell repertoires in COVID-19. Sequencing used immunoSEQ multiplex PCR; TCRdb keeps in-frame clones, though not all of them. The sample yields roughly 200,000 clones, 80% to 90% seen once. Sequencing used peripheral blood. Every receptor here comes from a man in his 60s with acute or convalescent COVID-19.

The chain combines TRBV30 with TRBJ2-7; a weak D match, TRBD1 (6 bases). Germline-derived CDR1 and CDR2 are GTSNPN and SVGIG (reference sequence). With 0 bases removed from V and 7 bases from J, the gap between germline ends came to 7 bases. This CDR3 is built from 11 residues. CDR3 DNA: TGTGCCTGGAGTGTAGGGGGAGAGCAGTACTTC. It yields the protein CAWSVGGEQYF.

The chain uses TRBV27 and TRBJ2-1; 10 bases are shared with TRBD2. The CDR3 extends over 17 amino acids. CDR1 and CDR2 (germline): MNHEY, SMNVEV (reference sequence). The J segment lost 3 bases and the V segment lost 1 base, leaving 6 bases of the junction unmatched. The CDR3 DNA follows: TGTGCCAGCAGTTTATATGGGGTAGCGGGGGGCTACAATGAGCAGTTCTTC. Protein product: CASSLYGVAGGYNEQFF.

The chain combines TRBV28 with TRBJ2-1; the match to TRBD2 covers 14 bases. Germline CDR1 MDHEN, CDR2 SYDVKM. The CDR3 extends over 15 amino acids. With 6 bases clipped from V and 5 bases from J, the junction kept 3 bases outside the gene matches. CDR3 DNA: TGTGCCAGCAGCGGGACTAGCGGGAGCCACAATGAGCAGTTCTTC. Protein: CASSGTSGSHNEQFF.

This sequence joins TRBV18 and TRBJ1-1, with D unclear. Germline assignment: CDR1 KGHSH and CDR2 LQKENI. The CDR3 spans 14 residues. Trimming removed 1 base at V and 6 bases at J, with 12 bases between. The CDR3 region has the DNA TGTGCCAGCTCACCACAGAGGAGCGAGCCTGAAGCTTTCTTT. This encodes CASSPQRSEPEAFF.

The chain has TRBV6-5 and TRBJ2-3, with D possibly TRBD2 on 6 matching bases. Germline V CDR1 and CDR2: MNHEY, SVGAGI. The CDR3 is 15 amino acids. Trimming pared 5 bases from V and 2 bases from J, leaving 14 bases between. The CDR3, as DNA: TGTGCCAGCAGTAAGACTAGGATGTCCACAGATACGCAGTATTTT. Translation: CASSKTRMSTDTQYF.

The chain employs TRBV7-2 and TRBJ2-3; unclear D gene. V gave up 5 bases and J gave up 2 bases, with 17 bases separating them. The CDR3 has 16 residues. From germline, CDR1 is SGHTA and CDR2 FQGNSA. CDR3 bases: TGTGCCAGCAGCCTTCTTGTGTCGCGGTACACAGATACGCAGTATTTT. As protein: CASSLLVSRYTDTQYF.

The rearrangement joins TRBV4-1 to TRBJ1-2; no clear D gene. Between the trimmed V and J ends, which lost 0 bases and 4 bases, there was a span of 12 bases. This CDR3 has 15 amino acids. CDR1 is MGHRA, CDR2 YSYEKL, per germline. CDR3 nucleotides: TGCGCCAGCAGCCAAGATTCGTCAGATGTCTATGGCTACACCTTC. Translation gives CASSQDSSDVYGYTF.

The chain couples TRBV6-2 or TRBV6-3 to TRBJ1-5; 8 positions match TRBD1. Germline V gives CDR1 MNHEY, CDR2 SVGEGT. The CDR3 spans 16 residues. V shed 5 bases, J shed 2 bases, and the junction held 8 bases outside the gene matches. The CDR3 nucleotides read TGTGCCAGCAGTAGAAAAACGGGACAGGGCAATCAGCCCCAGCATTTT. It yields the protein CASSRKTGQGNQPQHF.

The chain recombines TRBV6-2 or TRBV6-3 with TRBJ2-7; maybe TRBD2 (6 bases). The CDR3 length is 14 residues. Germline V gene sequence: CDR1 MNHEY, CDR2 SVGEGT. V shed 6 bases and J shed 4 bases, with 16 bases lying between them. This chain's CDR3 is CASRPGGSTYEQYF. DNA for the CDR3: TGTGCCAGCAGACCTGGAGGGAGTACGTACGAGCAGTACTTC.

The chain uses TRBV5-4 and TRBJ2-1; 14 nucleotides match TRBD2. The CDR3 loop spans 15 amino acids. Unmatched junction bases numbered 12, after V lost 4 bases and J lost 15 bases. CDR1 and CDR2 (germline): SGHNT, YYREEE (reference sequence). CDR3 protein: CASSPPGLAGAVPFF. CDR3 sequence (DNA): TGTGCCAGCAGCCCGCCGGGACTAGCGGGAGCGGTGCCGTTCTTC.

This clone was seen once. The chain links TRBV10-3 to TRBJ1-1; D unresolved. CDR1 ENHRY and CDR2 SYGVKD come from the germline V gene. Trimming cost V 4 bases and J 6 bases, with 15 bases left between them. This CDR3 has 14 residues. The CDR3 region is CAISGREGSSEAFF. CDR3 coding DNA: TGTGCCATCAGTGGGCGGGAGGGTTCCTCTGAAGCTTTCTTT.

The CDR3, as DNA: TGTGCCAGCAGCTCCCTGGGGCGGTCCTTACAAGAGACCCAGTACTTC. Protein product: CASSSLGRSLQETQYF. The V and J genes are TRBV13 and TRBJ2-5; possible D gene TRBD1, 5 bases. The CDR3 is 16 residues long. Trimming left V 4 bases short and J 2 bases short, with 17 bases between. Per the germline V gene, CDR1 is PRHDT and CDR2 is FYEKMQ (reference sequence).

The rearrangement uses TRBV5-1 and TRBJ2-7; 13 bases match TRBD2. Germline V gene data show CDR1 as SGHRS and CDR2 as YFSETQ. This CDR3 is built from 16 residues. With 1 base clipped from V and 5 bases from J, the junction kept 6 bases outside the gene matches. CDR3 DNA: TGCGCCAGCAGCTTGAGGGGACTAGCGGGAATCGACGAGCAGTACTTC. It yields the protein CASSLRGLAGIDEQYF.

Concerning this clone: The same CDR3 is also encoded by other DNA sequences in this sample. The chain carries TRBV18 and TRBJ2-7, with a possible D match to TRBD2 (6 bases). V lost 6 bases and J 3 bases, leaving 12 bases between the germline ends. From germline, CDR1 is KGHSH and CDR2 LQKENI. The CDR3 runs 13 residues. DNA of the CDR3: TGTGCCAGCTCTCCGGAGGGCCACTACGAGCAGTACTTC. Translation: CASSPEGHYEQYF.

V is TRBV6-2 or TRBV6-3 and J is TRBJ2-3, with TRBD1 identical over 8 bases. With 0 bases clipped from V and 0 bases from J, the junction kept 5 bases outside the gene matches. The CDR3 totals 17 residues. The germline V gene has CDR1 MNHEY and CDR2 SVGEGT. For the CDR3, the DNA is TGTGCCAGCAGTTACTCGCAGGGGGCGCCCAGCACAGATACGCAGTATTTT. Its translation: CASSYSQGAPSTDTQYF.

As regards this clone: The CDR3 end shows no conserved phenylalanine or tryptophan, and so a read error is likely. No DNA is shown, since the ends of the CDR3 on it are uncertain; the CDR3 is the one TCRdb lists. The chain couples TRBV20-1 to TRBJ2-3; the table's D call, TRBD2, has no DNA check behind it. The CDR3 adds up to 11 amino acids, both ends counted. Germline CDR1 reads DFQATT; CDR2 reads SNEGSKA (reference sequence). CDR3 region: CSASEKFLGGV.

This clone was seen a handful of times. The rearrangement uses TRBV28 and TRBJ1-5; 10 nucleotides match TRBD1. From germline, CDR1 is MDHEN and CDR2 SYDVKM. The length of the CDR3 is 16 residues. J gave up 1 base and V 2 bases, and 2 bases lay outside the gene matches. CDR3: CASSLRGQGSNQPQHF. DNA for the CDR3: TGTGCCAGCAGTTTACGGGGACAGGGGAGCAATCAGCCCCAGCATTTT.

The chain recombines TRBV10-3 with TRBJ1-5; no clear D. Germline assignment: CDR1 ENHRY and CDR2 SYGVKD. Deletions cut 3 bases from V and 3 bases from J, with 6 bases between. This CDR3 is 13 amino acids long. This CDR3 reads CAISDSSNQPQHF. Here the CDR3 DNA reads TGTGCCATCAGTGACAGTTCCAATCAGCCCCAGCATTTT.

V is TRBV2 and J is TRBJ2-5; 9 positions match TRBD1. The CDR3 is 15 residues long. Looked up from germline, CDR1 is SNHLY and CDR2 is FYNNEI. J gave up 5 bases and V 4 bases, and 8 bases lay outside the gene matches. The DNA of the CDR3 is TGTGCCAGCAGTGCCGGCGACAGGGGGTTTGAGACCCAGTACTTC. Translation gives CASSAGDRGFETQYF. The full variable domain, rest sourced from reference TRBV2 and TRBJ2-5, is EPEVTQTPSHQVTQMGQEVILRCVPISNHLYFYWYRQILGQKVEFLVSFYNNEISEKSEIFDDQFSVERPDGSNFTLKIRSTKLEDSAMYFCASSAGDRGFETQYFGPGTRLLVL.

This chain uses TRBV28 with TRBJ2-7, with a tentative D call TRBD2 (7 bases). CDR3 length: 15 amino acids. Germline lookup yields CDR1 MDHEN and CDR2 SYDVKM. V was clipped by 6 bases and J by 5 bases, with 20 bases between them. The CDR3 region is CASRGRGANPHEQYF. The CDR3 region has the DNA TGTGCCAGCAGGGGACGGGGGGCAAATCCCCACGAGCAGTACTTC.